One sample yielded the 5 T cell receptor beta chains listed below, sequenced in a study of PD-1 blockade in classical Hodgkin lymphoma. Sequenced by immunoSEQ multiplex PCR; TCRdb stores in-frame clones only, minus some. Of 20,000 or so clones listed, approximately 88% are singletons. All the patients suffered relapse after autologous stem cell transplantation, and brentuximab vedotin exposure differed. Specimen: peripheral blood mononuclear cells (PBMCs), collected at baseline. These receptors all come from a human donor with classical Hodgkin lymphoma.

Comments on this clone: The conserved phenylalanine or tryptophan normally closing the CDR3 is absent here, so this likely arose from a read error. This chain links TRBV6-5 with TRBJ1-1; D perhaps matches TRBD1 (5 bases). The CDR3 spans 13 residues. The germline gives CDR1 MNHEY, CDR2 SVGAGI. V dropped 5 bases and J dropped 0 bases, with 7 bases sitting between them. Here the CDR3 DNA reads TGTGCCAGCAGTACGACAGTGAACACTGAAGCTTTCCTT. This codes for CASSTTVNTEAFL.

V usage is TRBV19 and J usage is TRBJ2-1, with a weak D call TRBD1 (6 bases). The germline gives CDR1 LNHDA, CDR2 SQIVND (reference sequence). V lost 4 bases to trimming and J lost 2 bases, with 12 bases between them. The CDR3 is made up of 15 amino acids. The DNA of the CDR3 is TGTGCCAGTAGTACACAGGGTGGCCCCTACAATGAGCAGTTCTTC. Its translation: CASSTQGGPYNEQFF.

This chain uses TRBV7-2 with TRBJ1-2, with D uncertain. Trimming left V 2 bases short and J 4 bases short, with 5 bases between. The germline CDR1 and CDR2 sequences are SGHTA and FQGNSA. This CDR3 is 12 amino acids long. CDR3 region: CASSLSGYGYTF. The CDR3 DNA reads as TGTGCCAGCAGCTTATCCGGCTATGGCTACACCTTC.

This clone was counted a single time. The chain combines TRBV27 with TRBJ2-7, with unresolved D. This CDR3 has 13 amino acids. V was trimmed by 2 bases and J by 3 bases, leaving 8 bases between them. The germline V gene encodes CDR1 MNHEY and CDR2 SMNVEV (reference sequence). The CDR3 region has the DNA TGTGCCAGCAGTTTAACCAGGCACTACGAGCAGTACTTC. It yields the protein CASSLTRHYEQYF.

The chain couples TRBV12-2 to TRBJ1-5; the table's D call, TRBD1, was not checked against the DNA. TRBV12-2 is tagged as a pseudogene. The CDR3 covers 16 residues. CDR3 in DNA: TGTGCAAGTCGCTTAGCGACCGGGACAGGGAGTCAGCCCCAGCATTTT. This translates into CASRLATGTGSQPQHF.